The 8 T cell receptor beta chains presented below share a single source sample, sequenced in a study of long-term antiretroviral therapy in people with HIV. The libraries were made with immunoSEQ v3.0 at survey level. Sequencing used immunoSEQ multiplex PCR; TCRdb keeps in-frame clones, though not all of them. Altogether just over 20,000 clones are present, almost 85% being singletons, with the ten largest covering roughly 4.9%. Here the sequenced sample was unsorted PBMCs, taken 0.5 years after starting antiretroviral therapy. The receptors originated from a man between 18 and 29 years old with HIV.

The chain links TRBV2 to TRBJ2-7; D is perhaps TRBD2 (6 bases). V was trimmed by 6 bases and J by 2 bases, leaving 17 bases between them. Germline-derived CDR1 and CDR2 are SNHLY and FYNNEI. This CDR3 region has 15 residues. This CDR3 reads CASRDDLSGAYEQYF. CDR3 DNA sequence: TGTGCCAGCAGGGACGATCTTAGCGGCGCCTACGAGCAGTACTTC. The whole variable domain, remainder taken from reference TRBV2 and TRBJ2-7, is EPEVTQTPSHQVTQMGQEVILRCVPISNHLYFYWYRQILGQKVEFLVSFYNNEISEKSEIFDDQFSVERPDGSNFTLKIRSTKLEDSAMYFCASRDDLSGAYEQYFGPGTRLTVT.

The genes are TRBV2 and TRBJ1-3; no reliable D call. The ends were cut back, 1 base at V and 0 bases at J, with 7 bases in the middle. CDR3 length: 15 amino acids. Per germline, CDR1 SNHLY and CDR2 FYNNEI. As DNA, the CDR3 is TGTGCCAGCAGTGAAGGCGGGAGCTCTGGAAACACCATATATTTT. This codes for CASSEGGSSGNTIYF.

In its sample, this clone was seen once. The V and J genes are TRBV9 and TRBJ1-3; D is perhaps TRBD1 (5 bases). Trimming pared 3 bases from V and 0 bases from J, leaving 13 bases between. The CDR3 runs to 16 residues. The V gene's germline CDR1 is SGDLS and CDR2 YYNGEE. The chain's CDR3 is CASSAAVGGSGNTIYF. The CDR3 DNA reads TGTGCCAGCAGCGCGGCAGTTGGGGGCTCTGGAAACACCATATATTTT.

In this sample, this clone turned up once. This chain links TRBV10-3 with TRBJ1-4; D remains unclear. Trimming stripped 0 bases from V and 5 bases from J, with 13 bases between. The CDR3 runs 16 residues. CDR1 and CDR2 (germline): ENHRY, SYGVKD. The CDR3 nucleotides read TGTGCCATCAGTGAGTCCAAGGGATCGGTGAATGAAAAACTGTTTTTT. As protein: CAISESKGSVNEKLFF.

The chain has TRBV19 and TRBJ2-1; D gene unclear. Looked up from germline, CDR1 is LNHDA and CDR2 is SQIVND (reference sequence). V lost 1 base, J lost 8 bases, and 9 bases lay in between. CDR3 length equals 13 residues. The CDR3 protein is CASSIVGYDEQFF. The CDR3 DNA sequence: TGTGCCAGTAGTATAGTAGGGTACGATGAGCAGTTCTTC. Full variable domain (remainder filled in from reference TRBV19 and TRBJ2-1): DGGITQSPKYLFRKEGQNVTLSCEQNLNHDAMYWYRQDPGQGLRLIYYSQIVNDFQKGDIAEGYSVSREKKESFPLTVTSAQKNPTAFYLCASSIVGYDEQFFGPGTRLTVL.

Points on this clone: At one of its ends the junction is not consistent with the germline gene, which may arise from a read error. The rearrangement links TRBV4-2 to TRBJ2-5; 11 bases are shared with TRBD2. The length of the CDR3 is 17 residues. The germline V gene encodes CDR1 LGHNA and CDR2 YNFKEQ. The CDR3 region is CASRQTSGTSVEETQYF. The CDR3 DNA follows: TGTGCCAGCCGCCAGACTAGCGGGACGTCGGTGGAGGAGACCCAGTACTTC.

This chain connects TRBV7-9 to TRBJ2-5; D ambiguous. Trimming took off 8 bases at V and 2 bases at J, with 9 bases between the two ends. The CDR3 is 12 amino acids. Germline CDR1 SEHNR, CDR2 FQNEAQ (reference sequence). The chain's CDR3 is CASLNGQETQYF. Written as DNA, the CDR3 is TGTGCCAGCCTTAACGGACAAGAGACCCAGTACTTC.

In its sample, this clone was seen once. The rearrangement links TRBV5-1 to TRBJ2-2, with D perhaps given as TRBD1 or TRBD2 (6 bases each). The length of the CDR3 is 14 residues. The germline V gene encodes CDR1 SGHRS and CDR2 YFSETQ. V was pared by 7 bases and J by 5 bases, with 15 bases between. CDR3 nucleotides: TGCGCCAGCGCGGGACACAAAGGGACCGGGGAGCTGTTTTTT. Translation: CASAGHKGTGELFF.